A single sample is the source of the 31 T cell receptor beta chains below, sequenced in a study of cytomegalovirus exposure and HLA in healthy donors. Generated by immunoSEQ multiplex PCR, the TCRdb table keeps only in-frame clones and is missing some. The repertoire holds some 140,000 clones, with around 85% as singletons. Sequencing was done on a sample of PBMCs. The receptor source for this set is a man aged 18-30 years in good health and CMV-seronegative.

The chain is built from TRBV2 and TRBJ2-5; D possibly corresponds to TRBD2 (5 bases). V lost 2 bases, J lost 5 bases, and 12 bases lay in between. The CDR3 has 14 residues. In germline, CDR1 is SNHLY, CDR2 FYNNEI. The CDR3 sequence: CASSEWRVPETQYF. The CDR3 region has the DNA TGTGCCAGCAGTGAATGGCGGGTCCCGGAGACCCAGTACTTC.

V is TRBV4-2 and J is TRBJ2-1, with D perhaps matching TRBD2 (6 bases). V shed 0 bases and J shed 12 bases, with 12 bases lying between them. The germline V gene encodes CDR1 LGHNA and CDR2 YNFKEQ. CDR3 length: 13 residues. Here the CDR3 DNA reads TGTGCCAGCAGCCAAGACGGCGGAGGGAGGCAGTTCTTC. Translation gives CASSQDGGGRQFF.

The chain couples TRBV4-1 to TRBJ2-7; perhaps TRBD1 as D (6 bases). The CDR3 sequence is 14 residues long. Germline V CDR1 and CDR2: MGHRA, YSYEKL. V lost 0 bases and J 7 bases, leaving 13 bases between the germline ends. CDR3 sequence reads: CASSQEAQGREQYF. The CDR3 DNA is TGCGCCAGCAGCCAAGAGGCACAGGGTAGGGAGCAGTACTTC.

V gene TRBV12-5 combines with J gene TRBJ2-2; 7 bases match TRBD1. J lost 7 bases, V lost 5 bases, and 7 bases had no gene match. The CDR3 extends over 14 amino acids. The germline CDR1 and CDR2 sequences are LGHNT and FRNRAP. The CDR3 spells CASGQGGADGELFF. The DNA for the CDR3 is TGTGCTAGTGGTCAAGGGGGCGCCGACGGGGAGCTGTTTTTT.

The chain joins TRBV28 to TRBJ1-4; the D gene is possibly TRBD1 (5 bases). The CDR3 extends over 13 amino acids. Per germline, CDR1 MDHEN and CDR2 SYDVKM. The germline V and J ends were trimmed by 7 bases and 4 bases, with 10 bases remaining between them. The CDR3 nucleotides are TGTGCCAGCAACGGGGGAAGTAATGAAAAACTGTTTTTT. Protein product: CASNGGSNEKLFF.

The V gene is TRBV25-1, the J gene TRBJ1-2, with D perhaps TRBD1 (6 bases). The CDR3 runs 13 residues. The germline V gene encodes CDR1 MGHDK and CDR2 SYGVNS. The V end was cut by 4 bases, the J end by 4 bases, with 10 bases between. CDR3 loop: CASSGRGGYGYTF. The DNA of the CDR3 is TGTGCCAGCAGTGGCAGGGGCGGCTATGGCTACACCTTC.

The chain links TRBV6-5 to TRBJ1-1, with D possibly matching TRBD1 (5 bases). Trimming took 0 bases from V and 5 from J, leaving 10 bases between them. The length of the CDR3 is 14 residues. Germline V lookup: CDR1 MNHEY, CDR2 SVGAGI. CDR3 sequence: CASSYSNAGTEAFF. The CDR3 nucleotides read TGTGCCAGCAGTTACTCGAATGCAGGGACTGAAGCTTTCTTT.

In DNA form, the CDR3 reads TGTGCCAGCAGCTTAGGGGGCAGCATCGCGACCGGGGAGCTGTTTTTT. It is translated as CASSLGGSIATGELFF. V gene TRBV11-3 combines with J gene TRBJ2-2; possibly TRBD1 for D (5 bases). Trimming took off 1 base at V and 5 bases at J, with 14 bases between the two ends. The CDR3 has 16 amino acids. Germline V gene sequence: CDR1 SGHNT, CDR2 YENEEA.

The genes are TRBV28 and TRBJ2-2; no clear D. Germline CDR1 is MDHEN and CDR2 is SYDVKM. The CDR3 has 12 residues. V lost 3 bases and J 8 bases, leaving 7 bases between the germline ends. The CDR3 nucleotides read TGTGCCAGCAGTTTTCTGGAGGGGGAGCTGTTTTTT. Translated, it gives CASSFLEGELFF.

The gene calls are TRBV18 and TRBJ2-3; D is undetermined. V dropped 2 bases and J dropped 6 bases, with 3 bases sitting between them. This CDR3 contains 11 residues. Germline CDR1 reads KGHSH; CDR2 reads LQKENI. The CDR3 sequence: CASSPEDTQYF. CDR3 DNA sequence: TGTGCCAGCTCACCAGAGGATACGCAGTATTTT.

The V call is TRBV5-4, the J call TRBJ1-2, with 9 bases that match TRBD1. The V gene end was trimmed by 0 bases and the J gene end by 2 bases; junction bases not matched to a gene: 5. Per germline, CDR1 SGHNT and CDR2 YYREEE (reference sequence). CDR3 size: 16 residues. The CDR3 sequence: CASSLAGTGRNYGYTF. Written as DNA, the CDR3 is TGTGCCAGCAGCTTGGCCGGGACAGGGAGGAACTATGGCTACACCTTC. The whole variable domain, filled in from reference TRBV5-4 and TRBJ1-2, reads ETGVTQSPTHLIKTRGQQVTLRCSSQSGHNTVSWYQQALGQGPQFIFQYYREEENGRGNFPPRFSGLQFPNYSSELNVNALELDDSALYLCASSLAGTGRNYGYTFGSGTRLTVV.

This clone was detected once. V usage is TRBV19 and J usage is TRBJ2-1; 11 bases agree with TRBD2. J was trimmed by 6 bases and V by 6 bases; bases with no gene match: 4. CDR3 length: 14 amino acids. Germline-derived CDR1 and CDR2 are LNHDA and SQIVND (reference sequence). CDR3 loop: CASSSSGRANEQFF. Here the CDR3 DNA reads TGTGCCAGTAGCAGTAGCGGGAGGGCCAATGAGCAGTTCTTC.

The CDR3 region has the DNA TGTGCCAGTAGTCCATGGACAGCGGACAACTCTGGAAACACCATATATTTT. This sequence encodes CASSPWTADNSGNTIYF. This chain uses TRBV19 with TRBJ1-3, with a weak D call TRBD1 (6 bases). V was cut by 5 bases and J by 0 bases, with 17 bases left in between. From germline, CDR1 is LNHDA and CDR2 SQIVND (reference sequence). This CDR3 region has 17 residues.

The chain's CDR3 is CASSSGTGGVTGELFF. In DNA, the CDR3 is TGTGCCAGCAGCTCCGGGACAGGGGGGGTAACCGGGGAGCTGTTTTTT. This chain connects TRBV5-4 to TRBJ2-2; 11 bases align to TRBD1. Germline CDR1 reads SGHNT; CDR2 reads YYREEE (reference sequence). CDR3 length: 16 amino acids. With V trimmed by 3 bases and J by 5 bases, 6 bases remained unmatched.

This chain joins TRBV7-6 and TRBJ2-7; the match to TRBD2 covers 12 bases. Germline V gene sequence: CDR1 SGHVS, CDR2 FNYEAQ. This CDR3 is built from 15 residues. V shed 4 bases and J 4 bases; nucleotides not matched to a gene: 5. The DNA of the CDR3 is TGTGCCAGCAGCTCAAGACTAGCGGGAGTTTACGAGCAGTACTTC. It encodes CASSSRLAGVYEQYF.

This clone was found once. V usage is TRBV27 and J usage is TRBJ2-1; possible D gene TRBD1, 5 bases. The CDR3 length is 13 residues. Trimming removed 2 bases from V and 8 bases from J, with 10 bases in between. From germline, CDR1 is MNHEY and CDR2 SMNVEV (reference sequence). DNA for the CDR3: TGTGCCAGCAGTTTAAAAGGGGTTGATGAGCAGTTCTTC. Encoded protein: CASSLKGVDEQFF.

This sequence joins TRBV5-6 and TRBJ2-7, with TRBD2 as a possible D gene (6 bases). The CDR3 is 16 residues long. The germline V gene has CDR1 SGHDT and CDR2 YYEEEE. Trimming took 4 bases from V and 0 from J, leaving 17 bases between them. CDR3 DNA sequence: TGTGCCAGCAGCCCGATGGACTACGCTGTCTCCTACGAGCAGTACTTC. Translating it yields CASSPMDYAVSYEQYF.

The J gene is TRBJ2-5, the V gene TRBV9; a weak D match, TRBD1 (6 bases). The CDR3 totals 15 residues. Trimming took 0 bases from V and 5 from J, leaving 14 bases between them. Germline loops: CDR1 SGDLS, CDR2 YYNGEE. CDR3 nucleotides: TGTGCCAGCAGCGTAGACCGGCAGGGGCTGGAGACCCAGTACTTC. Translated, it gives CASSVDRQGLETQYF.

This clone has a handful of counts. The rearrangement uses TRBV19 and TRBJ1-6; D is ambiguous. V was cut by 3 bases and J by 8 bases, with 11 bases left in between. From germline, CDR1 is LNHDA and CDR2 SQIVND (reference sequence). The CDR3 is made up of 14 amino acids. This CDR3 reads CASSISQVDSPLHF. For the CDR3, the DNA is TGTGCCAGTAGTATTTCGCAGGTCGATTCACCCCTCCACTTT. Filled out from reference TRBV19 and TRBJ1-6, the complete variable domain reads DGGITQSPKYLFRKEGQNVTLSCEQNLNHDAMYWYRQDPGQGLRLIYYSQIVNDFQKGDIAEGYSVSREKKESFPLTVTSAQKNPTAFYLCASSISQVDSPLHFGNGTRLTVT.

This chain connects TRBV25-1 to TRBJ2-1; 7 bases are a match to TRBD1. V gave up 0 bases and J gave up 7 bases; unmatched junction bases: 12. The germline gives CDR1 MGHDK, CDR2 SYGVNS. The CDR3 length is 17 residues. The CDR3 DNA is TGTGCCAGCAGTGAATATATGGGACAGAACGGTCGAAATGAGCAGTTCTTC. It specifies CASSEYMGQNGRNEQFF. The full variable domain, its missing parts supplied by reference TRBV25-1 and TRBJ2-1, is EADIYQTPRYLVIGTGKKITLECSQTMGHDKMYWYQQDPGMELHLIHYSYGVNSTEKGDLSSESTVSRIRTEHFPLTLESARPSHTSQYLCASSEYMGQNGRNEQFFGPGTRLTVL.

The chain uses TRBV11-2 and TRBJ2-5; D may be TRBD2 (5 bases). V dropped 5 bases and J dropped 4 bases, with 11 bases sitting between them. Per the germline V gene, CDR1 is SGHAT and CDR2 is FQNNGV. The CDR3 totals 13 residues. The CDR3 sequence is CASSHTRGETQYF. The CDR3 DNA reads as TGTGCCAGCAGCCACACTAGAGGAGAGACCCAGTACTTC.

This clone is a singleton in its sample. The rearrangement joins TRBV7-9 to TRBJ2-7, with 9 bases matching TRBD1. Trimming took 2 bases from V and 8 from J; bases not matched to a gene: 22. CDR3 length: 19 amino acids. Germline CDR1 reads SEHNR; CDR2 reads FQNEAQ (reference sequence). CDR3 protein: CASSLPRDRALILGDKQYF. The CDR3 DNA follows: TGTGCCAGCAGCTTACCACGGGACAGGGCACTGATTCTGGGGGATAAGCAGTACTTC. Variable domain in full (rest from reference TRBV7-9 and TRBJ2-7): DTGVSQNPRHKITKRGQNVTFRCDPISEHNRLYWYRQTLGQGPEFLTYFQNEAQLEKSRLLSDRFSAERPKGSFSTLEIQRTEQGDSAMYLCASSLPRDRALILGDKQYFGPGTRLTVT.

In its sample, this clone was seen a few times. J is TRBJ2-6 and V is TRBV29-1; 9 bases fit TRBD1. The junction had 5 bases not matched to a gene; V was cut back by 0 bases and J by 11 bases. From germline, CDR1 is SQVTM and CDR2 ANQGSEA. CDR3 size: 14 residues. CDR3 DNA: TGCAGCGTTGAAGATGGGACAGGGATCGACGTCCTGACTTTC. Translated, it gives CSVEDGTGIDVLTF.

The V call is TRBV4-3, the J call TRBJ2-7, with a possible D match to TRBD2 (6 bases). V gave up 1 base and J gave up 2 bases, with 12 bases separating them. The length of the CDR3 is 15 residues. CDR1 and CDR2 (germline): LGHNA, YSLEER. For the CDR3, the DNA is TGCGCCAGCAGCCAAGGGGGCGGGGTGGCCTACGAGCAGTACTTC. Translation: CASSQGGGVAYEQYF.

The rearrangement links TRBV5-1 to TRBJ2-5; 10 nucleotides agree with TRBD2. Germline assignment: CDR1 SGHRS and CDR2 YFSETQ. The CDR3 consists of 17 residues. Trimming took 4 bases from V and 1 from J; bases not matched to a gene: 10. The CDR3 DNA reads TGCGCCAGCAGCCTAATACTAGCGGGGACTCTCCAAGAGACCCAGTACTTC. Amino acid sequence: CASSLILAGTLQETQYF. The whole variable domain, filled in from reference TRBV5-1 and TRBJ2-5, reads KAGVTQTPRYLIKTRGQQVTLSCSPISGHRSVSWYQQTPGQGLQFLFEYFSETQRNKGNFPGRFSGRQFSNSRSEMNVSTLELGDSALYLCASSLILAGTLQETQYFGPGTRLLVL.

CDR3 sequence: CASSPSTMAGEGADTQYF. DNA for the CDR3: TGTGCCAGCAGTCCTTCGACCATGGCGGGGGAGGGTGCAGATACGCAGTATTTT. V usage is TRBV6-4 and J usage is TRBJ2-3; TRBD2 agrees at 7 bases. CDR3 length: 18 residues. Germline V gene data show CDR1 as MRHNA and CDR2 as SNTAGT. Germline trimming cut 5 bases from V and 4 bases from J; bases unmatched to any gene: 18.

The V gene is TRBV12-5, the J gene TRBJ1-5; tentatively, D is TRBD1 (6 bases). Per germline, CDR1 LGHNT and CDR2 FRNRAP. This CDR3 region has 14 residues. The V end was cut by 0 bases, the J end by 6 bases, with 9 bases between. The CDR3 DNA reads as TGTGCTAGTGGTTTGGTTTCAGGGGTTCAGCCCCAGCATTTT. This encodes CASGLVSGVQPQHF.

The rearrangement uses TRBV30 and TRBJ2-3; perhaps TRBD2 as D (7 bases). The length of the CDR3 is 14 residues. V was shortened by 0 bases and J by 5 bases, with 12 bases between the two germline ends. The germline V gene encodes CDR1 GTSNPN and CDR2 SVGIG (reference sequence). The CDR3 is CAWSVQGGGDTQYF. DNA of the CDR3: TGTGCCTGGAGTGTACAGGGAGGGGGAGATACGCAGTATTTT.

The V call is TRBV5-6, the J call TRBJ2-4; 9 bases line up with TRBD1. Germline CDR1 is SGHDT and CDR2 is YYEEEE. J was trimmed by 1 base and V by 4 bases; bases with no gene match: 9. The CDR3 length is 17 residues. Written as DNA, the CDR3 is TGTGCCAGCAGCCTCAAAGACAGGGGGTCCGCCAAAAACATTCAGTACTTC. Protein product: CASSLKDRGSAKNIQYF.

This clone has only a few counts. The rearrangement links TRBV27 to TRBJ1-2; D is undetermined. V lost 2 bases to trimming and J lost 2 bases, with 12 bases between them. Germline-derived CDR1 and CDR2 are MNHEY and SMNVEV (reference sequence). The length of the CDR3 is 15 residues. This CDR3 reads CASSLTRETNYGYTF. The CDR3 DNA reads TGTGCCAGCAGTTTAACGAGGGAAACGAACTATGGCTACACCTTC.

The chain uses TRBV5-1 and TRBJ2-4, with TRBD2 identical over 14 bases. The CDR3 extends over 16 amino acids. In germline, CDR1 is SGHRS, CDR2 YFSETQ. Trimming removed 7 bases from V and 7 bases from J; junction bases left unmatched: 10. The CDR3 here is CASQGTSGSRGNIQYF. The DNA of the CDR3 is TGCGCCAGCCAGGGGACTAGCGGGAGCCGGGGGAACATTCAGTACTTC.